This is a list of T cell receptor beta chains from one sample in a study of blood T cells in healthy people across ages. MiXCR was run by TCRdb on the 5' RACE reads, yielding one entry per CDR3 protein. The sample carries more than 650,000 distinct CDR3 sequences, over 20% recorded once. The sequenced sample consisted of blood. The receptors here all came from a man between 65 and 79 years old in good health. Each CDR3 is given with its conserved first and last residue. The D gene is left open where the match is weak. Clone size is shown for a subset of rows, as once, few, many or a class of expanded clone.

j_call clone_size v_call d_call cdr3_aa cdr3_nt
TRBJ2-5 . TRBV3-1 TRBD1 CASSRQGLDSETQYF TGTGCCAGCAGTCGACAGGGTTTGGATTCGGAGACCCAGTACTTC
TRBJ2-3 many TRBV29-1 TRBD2 CSASGSTDTQYF TGCAGCGCTAGCGGGAGCACAGATACGCAGTATTTT
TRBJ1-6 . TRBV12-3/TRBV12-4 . CASSLGSFMNSPLHF TGTGCCAGCAGTTTAGGCTCCTTTATGAATTCACCCCTCCACTTT
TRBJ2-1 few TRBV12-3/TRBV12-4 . CASKPAGGEQFF TGTGCCAGCAAGCCCGCAGGTGGTGAGCAGTTCTTC
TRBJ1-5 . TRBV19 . CASSLRSQPQHF TGTGCCAGTAGTTTAAGATCTCAGCCCCAGCATTTT
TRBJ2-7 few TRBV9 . CASSVDEGRYEQYF TGTGCCAGCAGCGTAGATGAAGGGCGCTACGAGCAGTACTTC
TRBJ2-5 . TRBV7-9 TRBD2 CASSPRTWEGQETQYF TGTGCCAGCAGCCCCCGGACCTGGGAGGGTCAAGAGACCCAGTACTTC
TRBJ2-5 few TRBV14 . CASSQESWTRETQYF TGTGCCAGCAGCCAAGAATCCTGGACACGGGAGACCCAGTACTTC
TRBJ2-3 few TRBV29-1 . CSVVANTDTQCF TGCAGCGTCGTAGCGAACACAGATACGCAGTGTTTT
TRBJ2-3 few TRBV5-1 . CASSLTHLSDTQYF TGCGCCAGCAGCCTGACACACTTATCAGATACGCAGTATTTT